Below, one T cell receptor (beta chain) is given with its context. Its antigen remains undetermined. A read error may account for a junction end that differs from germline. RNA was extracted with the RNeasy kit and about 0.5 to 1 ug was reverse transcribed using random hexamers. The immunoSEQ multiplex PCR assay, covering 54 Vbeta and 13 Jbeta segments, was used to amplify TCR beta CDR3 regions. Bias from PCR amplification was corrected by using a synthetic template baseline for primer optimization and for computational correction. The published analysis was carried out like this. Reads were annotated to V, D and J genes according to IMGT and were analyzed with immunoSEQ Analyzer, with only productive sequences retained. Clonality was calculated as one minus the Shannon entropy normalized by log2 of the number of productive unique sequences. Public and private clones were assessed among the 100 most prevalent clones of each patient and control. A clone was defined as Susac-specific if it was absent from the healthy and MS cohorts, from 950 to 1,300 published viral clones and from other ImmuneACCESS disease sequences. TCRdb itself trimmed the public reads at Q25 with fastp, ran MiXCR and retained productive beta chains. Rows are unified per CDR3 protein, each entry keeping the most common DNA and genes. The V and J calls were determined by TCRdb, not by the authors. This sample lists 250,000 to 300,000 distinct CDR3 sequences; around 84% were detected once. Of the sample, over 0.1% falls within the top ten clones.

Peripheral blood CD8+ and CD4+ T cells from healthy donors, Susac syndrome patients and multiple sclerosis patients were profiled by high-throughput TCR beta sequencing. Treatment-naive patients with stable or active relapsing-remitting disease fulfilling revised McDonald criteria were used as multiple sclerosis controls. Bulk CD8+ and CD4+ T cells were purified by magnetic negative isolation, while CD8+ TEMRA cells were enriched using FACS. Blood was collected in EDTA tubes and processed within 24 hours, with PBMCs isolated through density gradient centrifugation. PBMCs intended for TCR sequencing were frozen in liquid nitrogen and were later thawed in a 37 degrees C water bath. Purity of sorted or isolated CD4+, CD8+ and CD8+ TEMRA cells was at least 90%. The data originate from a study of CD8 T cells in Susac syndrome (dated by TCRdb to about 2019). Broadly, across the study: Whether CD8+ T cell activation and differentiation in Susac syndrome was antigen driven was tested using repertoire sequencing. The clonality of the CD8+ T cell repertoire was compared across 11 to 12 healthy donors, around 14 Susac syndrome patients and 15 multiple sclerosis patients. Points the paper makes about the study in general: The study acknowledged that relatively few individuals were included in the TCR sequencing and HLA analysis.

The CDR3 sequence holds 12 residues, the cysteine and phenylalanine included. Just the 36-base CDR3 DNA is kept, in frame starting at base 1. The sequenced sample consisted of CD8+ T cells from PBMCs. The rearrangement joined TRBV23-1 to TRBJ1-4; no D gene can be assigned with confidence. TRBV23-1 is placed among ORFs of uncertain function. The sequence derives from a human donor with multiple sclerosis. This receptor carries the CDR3 CSSSPTREKLFF. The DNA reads TGCTCCAGCAGTCCCACGAGGGAAAAACTGTTTTTT.